This TCR beta chain was documented in a study of T cells after yellow fever vaccination. From germline, CDR1 is KGHSH and CDR2 LQKENI. The length of the CDR3 is 16 residues. V lost 3 bases to trimming and J lost 2 bases; unmatched junction nucleotides: 6. TCRdb re-called the 5' RACE reads with MiXCR, one entry per CDR3 protein. In the table there are just under 600,000 distinct CDR3 sequences, approximately 12% of which are singletons. The rearrangement joins TRBV18 to TRBJ2-2; 7 positions agree with TRBD2. The sample in question was PBMCs, obtained on the day of the yellow fever booster vaccination. The sequence came from a man aged 25 to 40 who received the YFV17D yellow fever vaccine. The CDR3 loop reads CASSPWLAENTGELFF. In DNA form, the CDR3 reads TGTGCCAGCTCACCGTGGCTAGCGGAAAACACCGGGGAGCTGTTTTTT.